There are a few counts of the clone carrying this T cell receptor beta chain. Its antigen is unidentified. These data originate in a study of neurological immune-mediated disorders. Notes on the study in general: In HTLV-1-associated myelopathy, TCR clonal expansion was greatest, and in multiple sclerosis it was least, below healthy controls. No expanded-clone CDR3 amino acid sequence recurred across subjects, suggesting private TCR-beta repertoires.

Using its own MiXCR run on the 5' RACE reads, TCRdb lists one record per CDR3 protein. The sample records over 65,000 distinct CDR3 sequences, approximately 2.8% being singletons. The sequence derives from a woman aged 25 to 39 with multiple sclerosis. Sequencing was performed on PBMCs.

DNA for the CDR3: TGTGCCAGCTCACCTATGCGGGACGAGTGGGGTGAGCAGTTCTTC. Translation: CASSPMRDEWGEQFF. The V and J genes are TRBV18 and TRBJ2-1; TRBD2 might be the D (6 bases). CDR1 is KGHSH, CDR2 LQKENI, per germline. V lost 3 bases and J lost 9, with 18 bases in between. The CDR3 length is 15 residues.